The 27 T cell receptor beta chains presented below share a single source sample, sequenced in a study of shared clonotypes between healthy human individuals. Assay used: immunoSEQ multiplex PCR; TCRdb lists only in-frame clones, some missing. The sample holds 950,000 to 1,300,000 clones, under 80% seen once. Sequenced sample: memory CD4+ T cells sorted from blood. The subset denotes: CD45RA-negative fraction. The receptors come from a man between 18 and 35 years old in good health.

The genes are TRBV5-1 and TRBJ2-1; no clear D gene. Germline V CDR1 and CDR2: SGHRS, YFSETQ. The CDR3 totals 16 residues. The germline V and J ends were trimmed by 0 bases and 6 bases, with 16 bases remaining between them. This chain's CDR3 is CASSLGPRAVGNEQFF. Written as DNA, the CDR3 is TGCGCCAGCAGCTTGGGTCCTCGCGCAGTTGGCAATGAGCAGTTCTTC.

Points on this clone: The junction departs from the called germline gene at one end, perhaps through a read error. The chain is built from TRBV28 and TRBJ2-5; perhaps TRBD1 as D (5 bases). Germline loops: CDR1 MDHEN, CDR2 SYDVKM. CDR3 length: 14 residues. CDR3 nucleotides: TGTGCCAGCAGCTTATTAAGGGGATCAGAGACCCAGTACTTC. Translation: CASSLLRGSETQYF.

This clone was found once. The genes are TRBV10-3 and TRBJ1-1; D remains unclear. The CDR3 covers 16 residues. The ends were cut back, 7 bases at V and 2 bases at J, with 20 bases in the middle. Germline V lookup: CDR1 ENHRY, CDR2 SYGVKD. The CDR3 here is CAIKRSAGDSNTEAFF. The CDR3 region has the DNA TGTGCCATCAAACGAAGCGCAGGCGACTCAAACACTGAAGCTTTCTTT.

The CDR3 DNA reads TGTGCCATCAGTGCGACAGGAGACAATCAGCCCCAGCATTTT. Amino acids: CAISATGDNQPQHF. The V call is TRBV10-3, the J call TRBJ1-5; tentative D call: TRBD1 (6 bases). The V end lost 4 bases, the J end lost 3 bases, and 10 bases lay between the germline ends. The germline gives CDR1 ENHRY, CDR2 SYGVKD. CDR3 size: 14 residues.

The CDR3 nucleotides are TGTGCCAGCAGCCCTTATCGAGGAGTTGGATACAGGGAGACCCAGTACTTC. This translates into CASSPYRGVGYRETQYF. This chain links TRBV7-2 with TRBJ2-5, with TRBD1 as a possible D gene (5 bases). CDR3 length: 17 amino acids. Trimming left V 5 bases short and J 5 bases short, with 24 bases between. Germline-derived CDR1 and CDR2 are SGHTA and FQGNSA.

The table lists this clone with a few counts. The genes are TRBV29-1 and TRBJ2-6, with D unclear. The length of the CDR3 is 12 residues. V gave up 8 bases and J gave up 4 bases, with 9 bases separating them. Germline-derived CDR1 and CDR2 are SQVTM and ANQGSEA. The CDR3: CSFWSGANVLTF. The CDR3 coding sequence is TGCAGCTTCTGGTCCGGGGCCAACGTCCTGACTTTC.

Remarks on this clone: The sample carries other DNA sequences with the same CDR3. The rearrangement uses TRBV6-5 and TRBJ2-7; the D gene is possibly TRBD2 (5 bases). The CDR3 runs 13 residues. The V and J ends lost 6 bases and 0 bases respectively, with 9 bases between them. The V gene's germline CDR1 is MNHEY and CDR2 SVGAGI. CDR3 residues: CASSRGLSYEQYF. The CDR3 DNA reads TGTGCCAGCAGCCGGGGTCTCTCCTACGAGCAGTACTTC.

The chain links TRBV30 to TRBJ1-5; D possibly corresponds to TRBD1 (6 bases). The germline CDR1 and CDR2 sequences are GTSNPN and SVGIG (reference sequence). The CDR3 totals 15 residues. Trimming removed 5 bases from V and 6 bases from J, with 20 bases in between. The CDR3, as DNA: TGTGCCTGGGCCCGGGGGGCGGGGGATTCTCAGCCCCAGCATTTT. Amino acid sequence: CAWARGAGDSQPQHF.

This rearrangement joins TRBV30 to TRBJ2-1; D remains unclear. CDR3 length: 11 amino acids. Germline values: CDR1 GTSNPN, CDR2 SVGIG (reference sequence). Trimming took 3 bases from V and 10 from J, leaving 10 bases between them. The CDR3 protein is CAWSPDLEQFF. In nucleotides, the CDR3 is TGTGCCTGGAGCCCCGACCTCGAGCAGTTCTTC.

This clone was counted at least ten times. This chain links TRBV11-1 with TRBJ1-1; D is ambiguous. There are 13 residues in the CDR3. With 3 bases removed from V and 4 bases from J, the gap between germline ends came to 9 bases. Per the germline V gene, CDR1 is SGHAT and CDR2 is FQDESV (reference sequence). In DNA, the CDR3 is TGTGCCAGCAGCTTCGGGCCGTTCACTGAAGCTTTCTTT. It encodes CASSFGPFTEAFF.

The chain combines TRBV5-1 with TRBJ1-1, with a tentative D call TRBD1 (5 bases). Deletions cut 3 bases from V and 6 bases from J, with 15 bases between. Germline lookup yields CDR1 SGHRS and CDR2 YFSETQ. The CDR3 extends over 14 amino acids. CDR3 amino acids: CASSSEPLGAEAFF. CDR3 in DNA: TGCGCCAGCAGCTCAGAGCCGCTAGGGGCTGAAGCTTTCTTT. Supplemented by reference TRBV5-1 and TRBJ1-1, the full variable domain reads KAGVTQTPRYLIKTRGQQVTLSCSPISGHRSVSWYQQTPGQGLQFLFEYFSETQRNKGNFPGRFSGRQFSNSRSEMNVSTLELGDSALYLCASSSEPLGAEAFFGQGTRLTVV.

The chain recombines TRBV6-6 with TRBJ1-2; TRBD1 is a possible D gene (6 bases). Germline V CDR1 and CDR2: MNHNY, SVGAGI (reference sequence). V dropped 8 bases and J dropped 4 bases, with 20 bases sitting between them. The CDR3 extends over 15 amino acids. The CDR3 DNA reads TGTGCCAGCCTCTCGGGGTCAGGGGCGATCTATGGCTACACCTTC. Encoded protein: CASLSGSGAIYGYTF.

The chain uses TRBV6-7 and TRBJ2-7, with TRBD2 matching 8 bases. TRBV6-7 is noted as an ORF with a role that remains uncertain. The J segment lost 2 bases and the V segment lost 6 bases, leaving 24 bases of the junction unmatched. CDR3 length equals 20 residues. The CDR3 region is CASSHSPIRQVGLVPYEQYF. For the CDR3, the DNA is TGTGCCAGCAGCCATTCCCCGATTCGACAGGTGGGACTAGTACCCTACGAGCAGTACTTC.

The chain joins TRBV5-1 to TRBJ2-1, with D hard to call. The germline V gene has CDR1 SGHRS and CDR2 YFSETQ. The ends were cut back, 4 bases at V and 3 bases at J, with 11 bases in the middle. This CDR3 region has 14 residues. CDR3 DNA sequence: TGCGCCAGCAGCATTCAGGACGTCTACAATGAGCAGTTCTTC. Its translation: CASSIQDVYNEQFF.

The V and J genes are TRBV6-1 and TRBJ1-2; D might be TRBD1 (6 bases). With 1 base removed from V and 0 bases from J, the gap between germline ends came to 24 bases. Germline CDR1 MNHNS, CDR2 SASEGT. The CDR3 consists of 20 residues. CDR3 amino acids: CASSEVGGGFGQLTNYGYTF. CDR3 in DNA: TGTGCCAGCAGTGAAGTGGGAGGGGGTTTCGGACAGCTTACTAACTATGGCTACACCTTC.

The chain combines TRBV30 with TRBJ2-5; possible D gene TRBD2, 5 bases. The J call may be wrong; the DNA end is better matched by TRBJ2-7. Germline V gives CDR1 GTSNPN, CDR2 SVGIG (reference sequence). This CDR3 spans 14 amino acids. As DNA, the CDR3 is TGTGCCTGGAGTGTAGGCGGGTTCGTCTACGAGCAGTACTTC. Translated: CAWSVGGFVYEQYF.

This rearrangement joins TRBV11-2 to TRBJ2-5, with a tentative D call TRBD2 (5 bases). CDR1 and CDR2 from the germline V gene are SGHAT and FQNNGV. V shed 5 bases and J shed 0 bases, with 13 bases lying between them. The CDR3 runs 15 residues. The CDR3 loop is CASSPTPGNQETQYF. For the CDR3, the DNA is TGTGCCAGCAGCCCGACGCCGGGGAACCAAGAGACCCAGTACTTC.

The chain links TRBV2 to TRBJ2-2; the D is unclear. The CDR3 extends over 12 amino acids. Germline assignment: CDR1 SNHLY and CDR2 FYNNEI. V was trimmed by 8 bases and J by 6 bases, leaving 10 bases between them. The chain's CDR3 is CASQVSPGELFF. The CDR3 nucleotides are TGTGCCAGCCAGGTCTCCCCCGGGGAGCTGTTTTTT. The variable domain in full, with the rest retrieved from reference TRBV2 and TRBJ2-2, is EPEVTQTPSHQVTQMGQEVILRCVPISNHLYFYWYRQILGQKVEFLVSFYNNEISEKSEIFDDQFSVERPDGSNFTLKIRSTKLEDSAMYFCASQVSPGELFFGEGSRLTVL.

The rearrangement uses TRBV19 and TRBJ2-1; TRBD2 agrees at 13 bases. With 8 bases clipped from V and 0 bases from J, the junction kept 7 bases outside the gene matches. CDR3 size: 17 residues. Germline V lookup: CDR1 LNHDA, CDR2 SQIVND (reference sequence). The CDR3 DNA sequence: TGTGCCAGTTACCCACTAGCGGGAGGGAGCTCCTACAATGAGCAGTTCTTC. Its translation is CASYPLAGGSSYNEQFF.

The gene calls are TRBV27 and TRBJ1-2; TRBD1 aligns across 8 bases. The germline V gene encodes CDR1 MNHEY and CDR2 SMNVEV (reference sequence). The CDR3 consists of 13 residues. The junction had 3 bases not matched to a gene; V was cut back by 3 bases and J by 6 bases. The CDR3 DNA is TGTGCCAGCAGTTTGAAACAGGGGGATGGCTACACCTTC. It codes for CASSLKQGDGYTF.

The chain carries TRBV2 and TRBJ1-2; D is uncertain. There are 12 residues in the CDR3. V gave up 4 bases and J gave up 0 bases, with 3 bases separating them. Germline-derived CDR1 and CDR2 are SNHLY and FYNNEI. Written as DNA, the CDR3 is TGTGCCAGCAGTGGGACTAACTATGGCTACACCTTC. Translated, it gives CASSGTNYGYTF.

The chain couples TRBV6-1 to TRBJ1-6, with a possible D match to TRBD1 (5 bases). The germline CDR1 and CDR2 sequences are MNHNS and SASEGT. The CDR3 runs to 16 residues. V lost 0 bases and J lost 7, with 13 bases in between. Here the CDR3 DNA reads TGTGCCAGCAGTGAAGCTGGGGGTTGGGGGAATTCACCCCTCCACTTT. Translation gives CASSEAGGWGNSPLHF.

This chain links TRBV30 with TRBJ1-5; D gene uncertain. The germline V gene has CDR1 GTSNPN and CDR2 SVGIG (reference sequence). The CDR3 is 13 amino acids. Trimming left V 3 bases short and J 0 bases short, with 6 bases between. The DNA of the CDR3 is TGTGCCTGGAGCAGGTATAGCAATCAGCCCCAGCATTTT. Encoded protein: CAWSRYSNQPQHF.

The genes are TRBV7-8 and TRBJ1-6; D uncertain. The CDR3 is made up of 14 amino acids. V lost 3 bases and J 5 bases, leaving 8 bases between the germline ends. The V gene's germline CDR1 is SGHVS and CDR2 FQNEAQ. The CDR3 region has the DNA TGTGCCAGCAGCTTTGGGGTAAATAATTCACCCCTCCACTTT. Translating it yields CASSFGVNNSPLHF.

The chain joins TRBV5-5 to TRBJ1-6, with a possible D match to TRBD1 (5 bases). Trimming took 1 base from V and 5 from J, leaving 10 bases between them. Germline-derived CDR1 and CDR2 are SGHKS and YYEKEE (reference sequence). The CDR3 is 15 residues long. CDR3 sequence (DNA): TGTGCCAGCAGCTTGTTGCAGGGAAATAATTCACCCCTCCACTTT. It translates to CASSLLQGNNSPLHF.

The chain couples TRBV28 to TRBJ1-6; 8 positions match TRBD1. This CDR3 region has 15 residues. Per germline, CDR1 MDHEN and CDR2 SYDVKM. Unmatched junction bases numbered 5, after V lost 5 bases and J lost 5 bases. The DNA for the CDR3 is TGTGCCAGCAGTCCGGGACAGGTTAATAATTCACCCCTCCACTTT. Its protein is CASSPGQVNNSPLHF.

The chain recombines TRBV7-9 with TRBJ1-2; unclear D gene. This CDR3 contains 15 residues. Trimming took 4 bases from V and 6 from J, leaving 18 bases between them. Germline assignment: CDR1 SEHNR and CDR2 FQNEAQ (reference sequence). This CDR3 is CASSSWSAAQDGYTF. In DNA form, the CDR3 reads TGTGCCAGCAGCTCTTGGTCAGCCGCCCAGGATGGCTACACCTTC.